The clone carrying this T cell receptor (beta chain) was detected once. The antigen is unknown. This record belongs to a study of cytomegalovirus exposure and HLA in healthy donors. Overall study findings and caveats: Accurate prediction of HLA-A and HLA-B alleles (for most subjects) was reportedly achieved from TCR beta sequences. Earlier results showed most TCR beta V segments being productive about 87% or about 30% of the time.

The PCR contained 60 Vbeta and 13 Jbeta primers. Measured with immunoSEQ multiplex PCR; TCRdb has only the in-frame clones, and not every one. This sample has around 200,000 clones, with 75% to 80% found just once. Germline V gene sequence: CDR1 MDHEN, CDR2 SYDVKM. The CDR3 covers 14 residues. The trim removed 7 bases at V and 7 bases at J, leaving 7 bases unmatched. The TCR was taken from a male donor in good health and CMV-seronegative. The material sequenced was PBMCs. The V call is TRBV28, the J call TRBJ1-4; 9 nucleotides match TRBD1. The DNA for the CDR3 is TGTGCCAGCACCTCCGGGACAGGGCCTGAAAAACTGTTTTTT. Translation gives CASTSGTGPEKLFF. The full variable domain, in which reference TRBV28 and TRBJ1-4 provide the parts outside the CDR3, is DVKVTQSSRYLVKRTGEKVFLECVQDMDHENMFWYRQDPGLGLRLIYFSYDVKMKEKGDIPEGYSVSREKKERFSLILESASTNQTSMYLCASTSGTGPEKLFFGSGTQLSVL.